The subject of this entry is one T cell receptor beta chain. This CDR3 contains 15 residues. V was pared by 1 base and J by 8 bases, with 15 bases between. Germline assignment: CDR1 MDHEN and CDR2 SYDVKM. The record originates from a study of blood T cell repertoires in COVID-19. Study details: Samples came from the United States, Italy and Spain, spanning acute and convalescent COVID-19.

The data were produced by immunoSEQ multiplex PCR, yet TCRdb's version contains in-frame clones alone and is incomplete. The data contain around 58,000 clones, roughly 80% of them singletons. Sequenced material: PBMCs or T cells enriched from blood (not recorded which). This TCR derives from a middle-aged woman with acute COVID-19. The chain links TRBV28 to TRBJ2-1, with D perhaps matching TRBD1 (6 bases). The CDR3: CASSLFGQFGDEQFF. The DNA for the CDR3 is TGTGCCAGCAGTTTATTCGGACAGTTTGGCGATGAGCAGTTCTTC.